The rows below give T cell receptor beta chains drawn from one sample of a study of T cells in Graves' hyperthyroidism and ophthalmopathy. Each CDR3 protein gets one entry after TCRdb re-called the multiplex PCR reads with MiXCR. The table has 500,000 or so distinct CDR3 sequences, about 15% seen once. Sequencing input: blood. The receptors shown here come from a woman aged 18-30 years with Graves' ophthalmopathy. The CDR3 runs from the conserved cysteine through the conserved F or W. The D gene is left open where the match is weak. Size is omitted from some rows. Given values are once, few, many or a class for expanded clones.

d_gene	abundance	v_gene	j_gene	CDR3nt	CDR3aa
TRBD1	few	TRBV4-3	TRBJ1-2	TGCGCCAGCAGCCAAGTCACCGCCGGGACAGGAGTTAACTATGGCTACACCTTC	CASSQVTAGTGVNYGYTF
TRBD1	-	TRBV7-3	TRBJ2-3	TGTGCCAGCAGCCCACGGACAGGCCCCACAGATACGCAGTATTTT	CASSPRTGPTDTQYF
-	-	TRBV6-1	TRBJ2-2	TGTGCCAGCAGAACAGGGACGAACACCGGGGAGCTGTTTTTT	CASRTGTNTGELFF
-	-	TRBV4-3	TRBJ1-6	TGCGCCAGCAGCCAAAGGGACAAGGGGCTTAATTCACCCCTCCACTTT	CASSQRDKGLNSPLHF
TRBD2	-	TRBV7-9	TRBJ2-3	TGTGCCAGCAGCCCTCGACTAGCCATCACAGATACGCAGTATTTT	CASSPRLAITDTQYF
-	few	TRBV4-3	TRBJ1-2	TGCGCCAGCAGCCAAGAAACGGCCGGGCAGTATGGCTACACCTTC	CASSQETAGQYGYTF
-	many	TRBV6-1	TRBJ1-1	TGTGCCAGCAGTTCTACCGTTACGAACACTGAAGCTTTCTTT	CASSSTVTNTEAFF
TRBD2	few	TRBV28	TRBJ2-5	TGTGCCAGCTCGACCGCCGGGACTAGCGCCGAGACCCGGTACTTC	CASSTAGTSAETRYF
-	few	TRBV6-2/TRBV6-3	TRBJ2-3	TGTGCCAGCCAACGGCGGGGTACGCAGTATTTT	CASQRRGTQYF
-	many	TRBV28	TRBJ1-5	TGTGCCAGCAGTTTCCATCGTTCGGGAGACGCCTATACCCAGCCCCAGCATTTT	CASSFHRSGDAYTQPQHF
-	many	TRBV11-1	TRBJ1-2	TGTGCCAGCAGCCCCGTGCTTACTGGGGATGGCTACACCTTC	CASSPVLTGDGYTF
TRBD1	-	TRBV4-1	TRBJ2-2	TGCGCCAGCAGCCAAGGACAGGGAATCACCGGGGAGCTGTTTTTT	CASSQGQGITGELFF
TRBD2	-	TRBV5-1	TRBJ2-1	TGCGCCAGCAGCTTGGGACTAGCGGGGAAGCATGAGCAGTTCTTC	CASSLGLAGKHEQFF
TRBD2	-	TRBV4-1	TRBJ2-7	TGCGCCAGCAGCCAAGAGACTACCGGGACTAGCGGGGCCAGCTCCTACGAGCAGTACTTC	CASSQETTGTSGASSYEQYF
-	many	TRBV12-3/TRBV12-4	TRBJ2-1	TGTGCCAGCAGTTGGGACACGAGCTCCTACAATGAGCAGTTCTTC	CASSWDTSSYNEQFF
TRBD1	-	TRBV2	TRBJ1-1	TGTGCCAGCAGTGAACAAGGGGGCGTCACTGAAGCTTTCTTT	CASSEQGGVTEAFF
TRBD2	-	TRBV3-1	TRBJ2-1	TGTGCCAGCAGTTTAAGTAGGCTAGCGGGTTACAATGAGCAGTTCTTC	CASSLSRLAGYNEQFF
-	few	TRBV5-6	TRBJ1-1	TGTGCCAGCAGCAGTGATCTAAGGGGTGAAGCTTTCTTT	CASSSDLRGEAFF
-	few	TRBV6-1	TRBJ2-2	TGTGCCAGCAGTAAGGCTAAGACAGGTTCGGGGGAGCTGTTTTTT	CASSKAKTGSGELFF
TRBD1	many	TRBV28	TRBJ1-5	TGTGCCAGCAGTTGGGACAGGAATAATCAGCCCCAGCATTTT	CASSWDRNNQPQHF
TRBD2	-	TRBV6-6	TRBJ2-3	TGTGCCAGCAGTTACTCGACCAGCGGGGGCACAGATACGCAGTATTTT	CASSYSTSGGTDTQYF
TRBD1	-	TRBV29-1	TRBJ1-6	TGCAGCGTCCTACTAACAGGGGAGACCCTCCACTTT	CSVLLTGETLHF
-	once	TRBV11-2	TRBJ1-2	TGTGCCAGCAGCTTACAAGGCCCGCGGGGGAGTGGCTACACCTTC	CASSLQGPRGSGYTF
-	few	TRBV30	TRBJ1-1	TGTGCCTGGAGTGTACCGAGTGGAGACACTGAAGCTTTCTTT	CAWSVPSGDTEAFF
-	many	TRBV20-1	TRBJ2-3	TGCAGTGCCTCAGGAGGAGGCATGGGATGGGATACGCAGTATTTT	CSASGGGMGWDTQYF
-	many	TRBV19	TRBJ1-2	TGTGCCAGTAGTATGGACGGGGGAAACCGTGGCTACACCTTC	CASSMDGGNRGYTF
TRBD1	once	TRBV14	TRBJ2-1	TGTGCCAGCAGCCAAGTCCAGGGGGTTTTAAATGAGCAGTTCTTC	CASSQVQGVLNEQFF
-	many	TRBV11-2	TRBJ1-1	TGTGCCAGCAGATATCAGGGGAGGAGCACTGAAGCTTTCTTT	CASRYQGRSTEAFF
-	-	TRBV7-9	TRBJ1-1	TGTGCCAGCAGACATCCGGGGGAGAACACTGAAGCTTTCTTT	CASRHPGENTEAFF
TRBD2	many	TRBV7-6	TRBJ2-1	TGTGCCAGCAGCCGTCTAGCGGGGGGCCCATACAATGAGCAGTTCTTC	CASSRLAGGPYNEQFF
-	many	TRBV3-1	TRBJ2-7	TGTGCCAGCAGCCGGGCCGGGAGAAGGGCCTACGAGCAGTACTTC	CASSRAGRRAYEQYF
-	-	TRBV5-6	TRBJ1-2	TGTGCCAGCAGCTTGCAACCGGGACGGAACTATGGCTACACCTTC	CASSLQPGRNYGYTF
TRBD1	few	TRBV2	TRBJ2-6	TGTGCCAGCTCGCCGTGGGACAGGGAAAAATCTGGGGCCAACGTCCTGACTTTC	CASSPWDREKSGANVLTF
-	few	TRBV5-8	TRBJ1-1	TGTGCCAGCATACGGGGGCCAGAGAACACTGAAGCTTTCTTT	CASIRGPENTEAFF
-	many	TRBV11-3	TRBJ2-3	TGTGCCAGCAGCTTAGATCGGTGGGTCACAGATACGCAGTATTTT	CASSLDRWVTDTQYF
-	-	TRBV18	TRBJ2-1	TGTGCCAGCTCACCACTAGGGAAGGGCGGGGCCGATGAGCAGTTCTTC	CASSPLGKGGADEQFF
-	-	TRBV10-3	TRBJ1-1	TGTGCCATCAGTGCCGCCGTTGGGGCGACTGAAGTTTTCTTT	CAISAAVGATEVFF
-	-	TRBV4-2	TRBJ1-6	TGTGCCAGCAGCGCCGGGACCGACTATAATTCACCCCTCCACTTT	CASSAGTDYNSPLHF
TRBD1	-	TRBV27	TRBJ2-1	TGTGCCAGCAGTTCAGGGGGCGAGGCGAATGAGCAGTTCTTC	CASSSGGEANEQFF
-	many	TRBV11-2	TRBJ2-5	TGTGCCAGCAGCTTGCGTTTCCACGCGGAGACCCAGTACTTC	CASSLRFHAETQYF
-	few	TRBV2	TRBJ1-3	TGTGCCTCAGCGAGTGAGGGTACGTCTGGAAACACCATATATTTT	CASASEGTSGNTIYF
TRBD2	many	TRBV18	TRBJ2-1	TGTGCCAGCAGTCCAGGACTAGCGGGGGGGAATGAGCAGTTCTTC	CASSPGLAGGNEQFF
-	-	TRBV28	TRBJ1-6	TGTGCCAGCAGTTTCGGGGCACGAAGAAATTCACCCCTCCACTTT	CASSFGARRNSPLHF
-	many	TRBV9	TRBJ2-3	TGTGCCAGCAGCGTAGGTTCCGTGCTGGATACGCAGTATTTT	CASSVGSVLDTQYF
-	-	TRBV10-3	TRBJ2-3	TGTGCCATCAGTGTACGGGGGGCGGCAGATACGCAGTATTTT	CAISVRGAADTQYF